The 13 T cell receptor beta chains listed next were all sequenced from one sample in a study of blood T cells in healthy people across ages. Using a J-beta primer mix together with a sample-barcoded 5' primer, a second PCR was run for about 6 to 11 cycles. MiXCR was run by TCRdb on the 5' RACE reads, yielding one entry per CDR3 protein. The repertoire holds about 540,000 distinct CDR3 sequences, with around 24% as singletons. The same data also went into a second study, on T cells of mothers and their children.

The sample was blood. The receptor set was obtained from a boy aged 5-17 years in good health.

This clonotype was detected ten times or more. The DNA of the CDR3 is TGTGCCAGCAGCCCCAGCCGGAACGTCCAGACCCAGTACTTC. This translates into CASSPSRNVQTQYF. This chain uses TRBV3-1 with TRBJ2-5, with no clear D. Germline V gene sequence: CDR1 LGHDT, CDR2 YNNKEL (reference sequence). With 4 bases removed from V and 6 bases from J, the gap between germline ends came to 15 bases. The CDR3 runs 14 residues.

This clonotype occurred a few times. The chain has TRBV6-1 and TRBJ2-5; possibly TRBD2 for D (5 bases). The end of the DNA fits TRBJ2-1 better, so the J call may be wrong. Germline V gene sequence: CDR1 MNHNS, CDR2 SASEGT. This CDR3 spans 13 amino acids. The CDR3 protein is CASSDWLANEQFF. The CDR3 nucleotides read TGTGCCAGCAGTGATTGGCTAGCCAATGAGCAGTTCTTC.

The chain is built from TRBV7-9 and TRBJ2-1; tentatively, D is TRBD1 or TRBD2 (6 bases each). Germline-derived CDR1 and CDR2 are SEHNR and FQNEAQ (reference sequence). The ends were cut back, 5 bases at V and 15 bases at J, with 20 bases in the middle. The CDR3 is 13 amino acids. CDR3 protein: CASSPVSQGRRFF. The DNA of the CDR3 is TGTGCCAGCAGCCCGGTTAGTCAGGGGAGGCGGTTCTTC.

This clonotype occurred a few times. The rearrangement links TRBV20-1 to TRBJ2-7; D not certain. Matching the DNA end better, TRBJ2-5 makes the J call doubtful. CDR3 length: 13 residues. Germline V lookup: CDR1 DFQATT, CDR2 SNEGSKA (reference sequence). CDR3 sequence: CSAPSPLRLTQYF. The CDR3 nucleotides are TGCAGTGCTCCCTCGCCCCTGCGGTTGACCCAGTACTTC.

This sequence joins TRBV7-2 and TRBJ1-4; maybe TRBD1 (5 bases). Trimming cost V 0 bases and J 3 bases, with 5 bases left between them. CDR3 length equals 14 residues. Germline CDR1 is SGHTA and CDR2 is FQGNSA. The DNA for the CDR3 is TGTGCCAGCAGCTTAGCCAGGGCTAATGAAAAACTGTTTTTT. Translating it yields CASSLARANEKLFF.

This chain joins TRBV28 and TRBJ2-1, with a possible D match to TRBD2 (6 bases). V was pared by 7 bases and J by 6 bases, with 25 bases between. Germline-derived CDR1 and CDR2 are MDHEN and SYDVKM. This CDR3 is 17 amino acids long. DNA for the CDR3: TGTGCCAGCACCCCCGTCGAGGGGCCGGGAGTGGTCAATGAGCAGTTCTTC. This translates into CASTPVEGPGVVNEQFF. Filled out from reference TRBV28 and TRBJ2-1, the complete variable domain reads DVKVTQSSRYLVKRTGEKVFLECVQDMDHENMFWYRQDPGLGLRLIYFSYDVKMKEKGDIPEGYSVSREKKERFSLILESASTNQTSMYLCASTPVEGPGVVNEQFFGPGTRLTVL.

V usage is TRBV4-2 and J usage is TRBJ2-1; the D is unclear. The J call may be wrong; the DNA end is better matched by TRBJ2-5. This CDR3 spans 13 amino acids. The germline CDR1 and CDR2 sequences are LGHNA and YNFKEQ. The CDR3 DNA reads as TGTGCCAGCAGCCCCTTGGGGTGGGAGACCCAGTACTTC. This encodes CASSPLGWETQYF.

This clonotype was seen only a few times. This sequence joins TRBV4-3 and TRBJ2-5; D perhaps matches TRBD2 (6 bases). The J call is doubtful: the DNA matches TRBJ2-1 better. CDR1 LGHNA and CDR2 YSLEER come from the germline V gene. This CDR3 is 18 amino acids long. In DNA form, the CDR3 reads TGCGCCAGCAGCCGCCTAACCTCTAGCGTCCCCCTATATAATGAGCAGTTCTTC. As protein: CASSRLTSSVPLYNEQFF.

This clonotype was detected only once. The V and J genes are TRBV7-9 and TRBJ2-7; D is unclear. CDR1 and CDR2 (germline): SEHNR, FQNEAQ (reference sequence). Between the trimmed V and J ends, which lost 5 bases and 4 bases, there was a span of 15 bases. The CDR3 totals 14 residues. The CDR3 is CASSPRGREYEQYF. CDR3 nucleotides: TGTGCCAGCAGCCCCCGAGGAAGGGAATACGAGCAGTACTTC. The variable domain in full, with the rest retrieved from reference TRBV7-9 and TRBJ2-7, is DTGVSQNPRHKITKRGQNVTFRCDPISEHNRLYWYRQTLGQGPEFLTYFQNEAQLEKSRLLSDRFSAERPKGSFSTLEIQRTEQGDSAMYLCASSPRGREYEQYFGPGTRLTVT.

This sequence joins TRBV29-1 and TRBJ2-1; D is possibly TRBD2 (6 bases). This CDR3 has 12 amino acids. Trimming left V 5 bases short and J 9 bases short, with 14 bases between. Per germline, CDR1 SQVTM and CDR2 ANQGSEA. CDR3 DNA sequence: TGCAGCGTTACCCGACTAGACAGTGAGCAGTTCTTC. This translates into CSVTRLDSEQFF.

The rearrangement uses TRBV5-1 and TRBJ2-5, with TRBD1 matching 8 bases. Germline V gene lookup returns CDR1 SGHRS and CDR2 YFSETQ. V dropped 4 bases and J dropped 1; count of bases not matched to a gene: 6. The CDR3 spans 15 residues. The CDR3 loop reads CASSGQGSAQETQYF. In DNA form, the CDR3 reads TGCGCCAGCAGCGGACAGGGTTCGGCCCAAGAGACCCAGTACTTC.

A few counts support this clonotype. The chain has TRBV2 and TRBJ1-2, with D hard to call. CDR3 length equals 14 residues. Germline values: CDR1 SNHLY, CDR2 FYNNEI. Trimming removed 1 base at V and 0 bases at J, with 6 bases between. The CDR3 region is CASSEDRPNYGYTF. CDR3 coding DNA: TGTGCCAGCAGTGAAGACAGACCTAACTATGGCTACACCTTC.

This clonotype was found many times. The J gene is TRBJ2-7, the V gene TRBV7-3; D unclear. V lost 5 bases to trimming and J lost 6 bases, with 5 bases between them. Per germline, CDR1 SGHTA and CDR2 FQGTGA. The CDR3 has 10 residues. The DNA of the CDR3 is TGTGCCAGCAGCCTGGGCGAGCAGTACTTC. Translating gives CASSLGEQYF.